A single sample is the source of the 20 T cell receptor beta chains below, sequenced in a study of STAT5B mutations in CD4+ large granular lymphocyte leukemia. The repertoire was sequenced with immunoSEQ multiplex PCR; TCRdb's copy has only in-frame clones and lacks some. The sample lists some 32,000 clones; approximately 69% were seen once. Material: CD4+ T cells from blood buffy coats. The receptors originated from a human donor in good health.

The rearrangement uses TRBV6-5 and TRBJ2-2, with 7 positions matching TRBD2. This CDR3 spans 15 amino acids. V was pared by 1 base and J by 4 bases, with 3 bases of the junction left unmatched. In germline, CDR1 is MNHEY, CDR2 SVGAGI. CDR3 DNA: TGTGCCAGCAGTTACTTTGGCGGGAGCACCGGGGAGCTGTTTTTT. Translation gives CASSYFGGSTGELFF.

The chain joins TRBV28 to TRBJ1-2; 7 bases are shared with TRBD1. Unmatched junction bases numbered 9, after V lost 5 bases and J lost 6 bases. This CDR3 has 14 amino acids. CDR1 and CDR2 from the germline V gene are MDHEN and SYDVKM. CDR3 in DNA: TGTGCCAGCAGTCCAACTTTGACAGGGAATGGCTACACCTTC. Translated, it gives CASSPTLTGNGYTF.

The chain carries TRBV11-3 and TRBJ1-2; 8 nucleotides align to TRBD1. Trimming took 5 bases from V and 5 from J; bases not matched to a gene: 4. The CDR3 has 13 residues. The V gene's germline CDR1 is SGHNT and CDR2 YENEEA. The CDR3 DNA reads TGTGCCAGCAGCGGACGGACAGGGTATGGCTACACCTTC. This codes for CASSGRTGYGYTF.

The V gene is TRBV15, the J gene TRBJ2-3; D not resolved. There are 15 residues in the CDR3. The V gene's germline CDR1 is LNHNV and CDR2 YYDKDF (reference sequence). Trimming removed 1 base from V and 0 bases from J, with 8 bases in between. CDR3 protein: CATSRVIASTDTQYF. The DNA for the CDR3 is TGTGCCACCAGCAGAGTTATTGCTAGCACAGATACGCAGTATTTT.

The gene calls are TRBV28 and TRBJ2-6; the match to TRBD1 covers 7 bases. Trimming took 8 bases from V and 0 from J; bases not matched to a gene: 10. Germline V gives CDR1 MDHEN, CDR2 SYDVKM. There are 17 residues in the CDR3. CDR3 sequence reads: CASHTDRAGSGANVLTF. The CDR3 coding sequence is TGTGCCAGCCATACCGACAGGGCCGGCTCTGGGGCCAACGTCCTGACTTTC. Variable domain in full (rest from reference TRBV28 and TRBJ2-6): DVKVTQSSRYLVKRTGEKVFLECVQDMDHENMFWYRQDPGLGLRLIYFSYDVKMKEKGDIPEGYSVSREKKERFSLILESASTNQTSMYLCASHTDRAGSGANVLTFGAGSRLTVL.

V gene TRBV7-2 combines with J gene TRBJ2-5; 7 bases are a match to TRBD2. Germline CDR1 is SGHTA and CDR2 is FQGNSA. This CDR3 contains 14 residues. The ends lost 4 bases at V and 5 bases at J; junction bases unmatched: 7. The CDR3 bases are TGTGCCAGCAGCTCTGCGGGGAGGGCCGAGACCCAGTACTTC. This encodes CASSSAGRAETQYF.

The chain is built from TRBV15 and TRBJ2-1; 7 nucleotides align to TRBD1. Looked up from germline, CDR1 is LNHNV and CDR2 is YYDKDF (reference sequence). The trim removed 0 bases at V and 7 bases at J, leaving 12 bases unmatched. The CDR3 is made up of 17 amino acids. DNA for the CDR3: TGTGCCACCAGCAGAGATATCCGAGGGGGCGGTAAGAATGAGCAGTTCTTC. Its translation: CATSRDIRGGGKNEQFF.

The chain has TRBV29-1 and TRBJ2-5; possible D gene TRBD1, 6 bases. Germline V gene sequence: CDR1 SQVTM, CDR2 ANQGSEA. CDR3 length equals 13 residues. Trimming removed 3 bases at V and 2 bases at J, with 10 bases between. As DNA, the CDR3 is TGCAGCGTTGAGCACAGGGCTCAAGAGACCCAGTACTTC. Translating gives CSVEHRAQETQYF.

There are a few counts of this clone. Mismatch with germline at one junction end may stem from a read error. The rearrangement links TRBV30 to TRBJ1-5; 8 nucleotides agree with TRBD1. The V gene's germline CDR1 is GTSNPN and CDR2 SVGIG (reference sequence). The CDR3 length is 11 residues. Here the CDR3 reads CAWSTGQVVNF. CDR3 DNA sequence: TGTGCCTGGAGTACGGGACAGGTAGTGAATTTT.

The DNA of the CDR3 is TGTGCCAGTACTAGCGGGGTTTTCACCGGGGAGCTGTTTTTT. This gives the protein CASTSGVFTGELFF. The J gene is TRBJ2-2, the V gene TRBV19, with 9 bases fitting TRBD2. Per the germline V gene, CDR1 is LNHDA and CDR2 is SQIVND (reference sequence). V dropped 7 bases and J dropped 4; count of bases not matched to a gene: 4. This CDR3 comprises 14 residues.

V and J are TRBV6-1 and TRBJ1-5, with D possibly being TRBD1 (6 bases). This CDR3 is built from 15 residues. The V gene's germline CDR1 is MNHNS and CDR2 SASEGT. Trimming cost V 2 bases and J 2 bases, with 10 bases left between them. CDR3 sequence reads: CASSEPGGGNQPQHF. DNA for the CDR3: TGTGCCAGCAGTGAACCCGGGGGCGGCAATCAGCCCCAGCATTTT.

J is TRBJ2-2 and V is TRBV7-9; tentatively, D is TRBD2 (6 bases). The length of the CDR3 is 12 residues. Trimming pared 8 bases from V and 7 bases from J, leaving 11 bases between. Germline CDR1 and CDR2: SEHNR and FQNEAQ (reference sequence). This chain's CDR3 is CASGGTVGELFF. CDR3 bases: TGTGCCAGCGGAGGGACGGTCGGGGAGCTGTTTTTT.

The chain carries TRBV7-2 and TRBJ1-2; 12 bases map to TRBD1. After removal of 2 bases from V and 4 bases from J, the junction contained 8 bases not matched to a gene. Germline V gene sequence: CDR1 SGHTA, CDR2 FQGNSA. The CDR3 is 17 amino acids. The CDR3 DNA sequence: TGTGCCAGCAGCTTACCTCAGGGACAGGGGGCTAGCTATGGCTACACCTTC. Encoded protein: CASSLPQGQGASYGYTF.

This chain uses TRBV29-1 with TRBJ2-2, with D perhaps TRBD1 (5 bases). Germline V gene data show CDR1 as SQVTM and CDR2 as ANQGSEA. The CDR3 is 14 amino acids. Trimming took 7 bases from V and 2 from J, leaving 14 bases between them. The DNA for the CDR3 is TGCAGCGCCTCAGGCAGGGTTAACACCGGGGAGCTGTTTTTT. It specifies CSASGRVNTGELFF.

In its sample, this clone was seen a few times. The gene calls are TRBV6-5 and TRBJ1-6, with a weak D call TRBD1 (5 bases). The V end was cut by 11 bases, the J end by 0 bases, with 11 bases between. CDR1 and CDR2 from the germline V gene are MNHEY and SVGAGI. The CDR3 consists of 14 residues. CDR3 bases: TGTGCCTCCTGGGGGTCCTCCTATAATTCACCCCTCCACTTT. Translated: CASWGSSYNSPLHF.

The chain has TRBV19 and TRBJ1-3; D call uncertain. V lost 5 bases and J lost 9, with 20 bases in between. The CDR3 totals 15 residues. In germline, CDR1 is LNHDA, CDR2 SQIVND (reference sequence). The CDR3 sequence is CASSPNIGPATTIYF. For the CDR3, the DNA is TGTGCCAGTAGTCCCAATATCGGGCCCGCCACCACCATATATTTT.

As for this clone: The junction departs from the called germline gene at one end, perhaps through a read error. V gene TRBV12-5 combines with J gene TRBJ2-1; D might be TRBD1 or TRBD2, each matching 5 bases. There are 13 residues in the CDR3. Germline CDR1 and CDR2: LGHNT and FRNRAP. This CDR3 reads CASGSNPGLLQVF. DNA of the CDR3: TGTGCTAGTGGTTCAAATCCGGGGCTCTTGCAAGTCTTC.

CDR3 nucleotides: TGTGCCAGCAGTCGACGGGAGAACACCGGGGAGCTGTTTTTT. It is translated as CASSRRENTGELFF. The chain employs TRBV6-5 and TRBJ2-2, with D perhaps matching TRBD2 (5 bases). In germline, CDR1 is MNHEY, CDR2 SVGAGI. The CDR3 extends over 14 amino acids. Trimming cost V 5 bases and J 1 base, with 8 bases left between them.

There are a few counts of this clone. This sequence joins TRBV29-1 and TRBJ1-1; D gene ambiguous. V was trimmed by 1 base and J by 5 bases, leaving 8 bases between them. The CDR3 is made up of 12 amino acids. The germline V gene has CDR1 SQVTM and CDR2 ANQGSEA. CDR3 bases: TGCAGCGTTGAAGTCACCGGTACTGAAGCTTTCTTT. This encodes CSVEVTGTEAFF.

The chain uses TRBV9 and TRBJ2-2; 8 bases are shared with TRBD1. V lost 5 bases and J lost 1; bases outside the gene matches: 4. Per germline, CDR1 SGDLS and CDR2 YYNGEE. The CDR3 is 15 amino acids. CDR3 nucleotides: TGTGCCAGCAGTCGTGGGACAGGGAACACCGGGGAGCTGTTTTTT. Its translation is CASSRGTGNTGELFF.